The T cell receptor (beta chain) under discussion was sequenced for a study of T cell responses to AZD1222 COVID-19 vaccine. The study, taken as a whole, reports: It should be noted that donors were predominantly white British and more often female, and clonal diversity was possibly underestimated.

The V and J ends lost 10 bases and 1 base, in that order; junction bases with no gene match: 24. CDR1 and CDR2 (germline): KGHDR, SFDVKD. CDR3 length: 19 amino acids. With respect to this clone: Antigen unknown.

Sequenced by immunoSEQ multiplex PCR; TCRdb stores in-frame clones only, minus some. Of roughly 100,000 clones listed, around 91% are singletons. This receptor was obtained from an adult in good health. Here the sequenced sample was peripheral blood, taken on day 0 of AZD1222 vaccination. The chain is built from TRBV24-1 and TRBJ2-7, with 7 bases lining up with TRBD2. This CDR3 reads CATEGRMKASGYTSYEQYF. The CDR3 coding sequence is TGTGCCACAGAGGGCCGTATGAAGGCTAGCGGCTATACTTCCTACGAGCAGTACTTC.